What follows are 23 T cell receptor beta chains derived from one specimen sequenced in a study of T cell clonotyping in hematopoietic cell transplantation. TCRdb's copy holds only in-frame clones and misses some; the assay was immunoSEQ multiplex PCR. This repertoire shows around 12,000 clones, less than 95% found once; its top ten account for 0.79%. The source material was peripheral blood mononuclear cells. The receptors shown here come from a woman in her 50s in good health. Some clones in this sample may be carry-over from other donors' samples.

This sequence joins TRBV7-9 and TRBJ1-4, with 9 bases fitting TRBD1. The trim removed 5 bases at V and 2 bases at J, leaving 3 bases unmatched. This CDR3 is 15 amino acids long. The germline CDR1 and CDR2 sequences are SEHNR and FQNEAQ (reference sequence). The CDR3 sequence: CASSADRGTNEKLFF. CDR3 bases: TGTGCCAGCAGCGCCGACAGGGGGACTAATGAAAAACTGTTTTTT.

The rearrangement joins TRBV5-3 to TRBJ2-7, with unresolved D. TRBV5-3 is an ORF; its function is uncertain. V shed 2 bases and J shed 7 bases, with 7 bases lying between them. The CDR3 is 11 residues long. CDR3 in amino acids: CARSLPKEQYF. The DNA for the CDR3 is TGTGCCAGAAGCTTACCAAAAGAGCAGTACTTC.

CDR3: CASSSRDRSSNQPQHF. The CDR3 region has the DNA TGTGCCAGCAGCTCCCGGGACCGAAGTTCGAATCAGCCCCAGCATTTT. V and J are TRBV11-1 and TRBJ1-5; D possibly corresponds to TRBD1 (5 bases). The germline gives CDR1 SGHAT, CDR2 FQDESV (reference sequence). The CDR3 has 16 residues. The germline V and J ends were trimmed by 4 bases and 4 bases, with 17 bases remaining between them.

The J gene is TRBJ2-1, the V gene TRBV7-6; 7 bases fit TRBD1. There are 12 residues in the CDR3. Trimming at V came to 5 bases and at J to 6 bases, leaving 1 base not matched to a gene. Germline loops: CDR1 SGHVS, CDR2 FNYEAQ. This CDR3 is CASSAGGNEQFF. CDR3 nucleotide sequence: TGTGCCAGCAGCGCAGGGGGCAATGAGCAGTTCTTC.

The chain couples TRBV7-2 to TRBJ2-7; 9 bases are a match to TRBD1. The ends lost 7 bases at V and 5 bases at J; junction bases unmatched: 6. Germline V lookup: CDR1 SGHTA, CDR2 FQGNSA. This CDR3 is built from 13 residues. The CDR3 nucleotides are TGTGCCAGCAACGGGGACAGGGTGAACGAGCAGTACTTC. Protein: CASNGDRVNEQYF.

The chain employs TRBV5-8 and TRBJ1-3; weak D call: TRBD1 (5 bases). Trimming shortened V by 1 base and J by 3 bases, and 11 bases separated the two germline ends. This CDR3 spans 15 amino acids. Germline CDR1 is SGHTS and CDR2 is YDEGEE. For the CDR3, the DNA is TGTGCCAGCAGCTTGTTAGGGGCAGGTGGAAACACCATATATTTT. Its protein is CASSLLGAGGNTIYF.

The DNA for the CDR3 is TGTGCCTGGAGTGCACAGACAAACTATGGCTACACCTTC. Translating gives CAWSAQTNYGYTF. The chain carries TRBV30 and TRBJ1-2; no reliable D call. The CDR3 length is 13 residues. Trimming removed 1 base at V and 2 bases at J, with 8 bases between. Germline-derived CDR1 and CDR2 are GTSNPN and SVGIG (reference sequence).

The chain carries TRBV2 and TRBJ1-6; 7 nucleotides match TRBD1. The CDR3 has 14 amino acids. V was clipped by 4 bases and J by 10 bases; unmatched bases: 7. CDR1 is SNHLY and CDR2 is FYNNEI in the germline V gene. In DNA form, the CDR3 reads TGTGCCAGCAGTGTCGGACAGGAAGCCTCACCCCTCCACTTT. Its protein is CASSVGQEASPLHF.

The V and J genes are TRBV5-1 and TRBJ2-5; 9 nucleotides agree with TRBD2. Germline CDR1 SGHRS, CDR2 YFSETQ. The CDR3 is 17 amino acids. V gave up 0 bases and J gave up 0 bases; unmatched junction bases: 6. The CDR3 sequence: CASSLVGAGGNQETQYF. CDR3 nucleotides: TGCGCCAGCAGCTTGGTAGGAGCGGGGGGTAACCAAGAGACCCAGTACTTC.

The chain links TRBV29-1 to TRBJ2-3, with D tentatively TRBD2 (5 bases). The germline gives CDR1 SQVTM, CDR2 ANQGSEA. With 4 bases removed from V and 0 bases from J, the gap between germline ends came to 14 bases. The CDR3 is made up of 15 amino acids. The CDR3: CSVARGGTSTDTQYF. CDR3 coding DNA: TGCAGCGTTGCACGAGGAGGCACTAGCACAGATACGCAGTATTTT.

The rearrangement links TRBV9 to TRBJ1-2; a weak D match, TRBD1 (5 bases). This CDR3 comprises 20 residues. The V and J ends lost 0 bases and 0 bases respectively, with 24 bases between them. Germline assignment: CDR1 SGDLS and CDR2 YYNGEE. CDR3 residues: CASSVAKEGQARTTNYGYTF. The CDR3 DNA follows: TGTGCCAGCAGCGTAGCTAAAGAGGGGCAGGCTCGAACTACTAACTATGGCTACACCTTC.

The chain combines TRBV10-2 with TRBJ1-2; D not resolved. CDR3 length: 13 amino acids. Germline V gene lookup returns CDR1 WSHSY and CDR2 SAAADI. Trimming took off 7 bases at V and 6 bases at J, with 15 bases between the two ends. The CDR3 nucleotides are TGCGCCAGCACTAACCAACGGGAAGATGGCTACACCTTC. This encodes CASTNQREDGYTF.

This CDR3 reads CASSFTNYGYTF. CDR3 DNA sequence: TGCGCCAGCAGCTTCACGAACTATGGCTACACCTTC. The gene calls are TRBV5-1 and TRBJ1-2; D not resolved. Trimming left V 2 bases short and J 2 bases short, with 4 bases between. The CDR3 runs to 12 residues. The germline gives CDR1 SGHRS, CDR2 YFSETQ. Combining the CDR3 with reference TRBV5-1 and TRBJ1-2 gives the whole variable domain KAGVTQTPRYLIKTRGQQVTLSCSPISGHRSVSWYQQTPGQGLQFLFEYFSETQRNKGNFPGRFSGRQFSNSRSEMNVSTLELGDSALYLCASSFTNYGYTFGSGTRLTVV.

The V and J genes are TRBV5-6 and TRBJ1-5, with D maybe TRBD1 (6 bases). The CDR3 has 15 residues. Germline lookup yields CDR1 SGHDT and CDR2 YYEEEE. The V and J ends lost 3 bases and 0 bases respectively, with 10 bases between them. The CDR3 sequence is CASSSQGNSNQPQHF. The CDR3, as DNA: TGTGCCAGCAGCTCACAGGGAAATAGCAATCAGCCCCAGCATTTT.

This clone was detected only a few times. The gene calls are TRBV20-1 and TRBJ1-2; no clear D gene. Germline loops: CDR1 DFQATT, CDR2 SNEGSKA (reference sequence). CDR3 length equals 11 residues. Trimming left V 3 bases short and J 14 bases short, with 16 bases between. For the CDR3, the DNA is TGCAGTGCTAGTTGGTCAGCTACTCGTACCTTC. This codes for CSASWSATRTF.

This clone showed up just once. The junction does not match germline at one end; this may be a read error. The chain joins TRBV7-3 to TRBJ2-7, with TRBD1 matching over 7 bases. CDR1 is SGHTA, CDR2 FQGTGA, per germline. The length of the CDR3 is 13 residues. CDR3 coding DNA: TGTGCCAGCAGCATAACCCGACAGGGTGAGCAGTACTTC. Its translation: CASSITRQGEQYF.

This sequence joins TRBV7-9 and TRBJ1-1; maybe TRBD1 (5 bases). Germline V gene lookup returns CDR1 SEHNR and CDR2 FQNEAQ (reference sequence). V shed 1 base and J shed 6 bases, with 12 bases lying between them. CDR3 length: 14 residues. The DNA of the CDR3 is TGTGCCAGCAGCTTAGGGGGCAGGGCTGCTGAAGCTTTCTTT. This codes for CASSLGGRAAEAFF.

This chain uses TRBV5-1 with TRBJ2-6; TRBD1 or TRBD2 may be the D gene (5 bases each). The germline CDR1 and CDR2 sequences are SGHRS and YFSETQ. This CDR3 contains 16 residues. V lost 2 bases, J lost 0 bases, and 9 bases lay in between. CDR3 loop: CASSFGTYSGANVLTF. The CDR3 DNA is TGCGCCAGCAGCTTTGGGACCTACTCTGGGGCCAACGTCCTGACTTTC.

V is TRBV10-3 and J is TRBJ1-5, with unresolved D. CDR1 is ENHRY and CDR2 is SYGVKD in the germline V gene. V was shortened by 6 bases and J by 1 base, with 10 bases between the two germline ends. The CDR3 is made up of 14 amino acids. CDR3 in DNA: TGTGCCATCAGGGATGGTCGGAGCAATCAGCCCCAGCATTTT. Translation: CAIRDGRSNQPQHF.

V usage is TRBV19 and J usage is TRBJ2-3; 10 bases match TRBD1. Germline V gene sequence: CDR1 LNHDA, CDR2 SQIVND (reference sequence). This CDR3 is 14 amino acids long. The J segment lost 5 bases and the V segment lost 6 bases, leaving 5 bases of the junction unmatched. The CDR3 bases are TGTGCCAGTAGAGACAGGGGGCGCGAAGATACGCAGTATTTT. Encoded protein: CASRDRGREDTQYF. The whole variable domain, remainder taken from reference TRBV19 and TRBJ2-3, is DGGITQSPKYLFRKEGQNVTLSCEQNLNHDAMYWYRQDPGQGLRLIYYSQIVNDFQKGDIAEGYSVSREKKESFPLTVTSAQKNPTAFYLCASRDRGREDTQYFGPGTRLTVL.

CDR3 nucleotides: TGTGCCAGCAGCCCTGGGTCCTACAATGAGCAGTTCTTC. Translated, it gives CASSPGSYNEQFF. This sequence joins TRBV7-3 and TRBJ2-1, with unresolved D. Per germline, CDR1 SGHTA and CDR2 FQGTGA. V dropped 5 bases and J dropped 1 base, with 6 bases sitting between them. The CDR3 is 13 amino acids.

The chain uses TRBV28 and TRBJ2-7, with D tentatively TRBD1 (5 bases). The CDR3 loop spans 14 amino acids. The germline V gene encodes CDR1 MDHEN and CDR2 SYDVKM. The germline V and J ends were trimmed by 5 bases and 0 bases, with 11 bases remaining between them. CDR3 amino acids: CASSETVSSYEQYF. The CDR3 nucleotides are TGTGCCAGCAGTGAGACAGTGAGCTCCTACGAGCAGTACTTC.

The rearrangement links TRBV2 to TRBJ2-1; D perhaps matches TRBD2 (7 bases). V was shortened by 2 bases and J by 8 bases, with 13 bases between the two germline ends. Germline values: CDR1 SNHLY, CDR2 FYNNEI. There are 14 residues in the CDR3. The CDR3 DNA reads TGTGCCAGCAGTGAAAGGCGGGGGCCGGATGAGCAGTTCTTC. It codes for CASSERRGPDEQFF.